Shown below are 8 T cell receptor beta chains from a single sample sequenced in a study of T cell responses to AZD1222 COVID-19 vaccine. Data came from immunoSEQ multiplex PCR; TCRdb stores just in-frame clones and leaves some out. Found here are 250,000 to 300,000 clones, around 92% of them singletons; the top ten hold less than 0.6%. Sequenced here: peripheral blood, sampled 28 days after the second AZD1222 dose. The receptors stem from an adult who received the AZD1222 COVID-19 vaccine.

This clone was counted once. The chain recombines TRBV2 with TRBJ1-4, with D perhaps matching TRBD1 (6 bases). Germline V gene data show CDR1 as SNHLY and CDR2 as FYNNEI. Deletions cut 7 bases from V and 7 bases from J, with 13 bases between. This CDR3 has 13 amino acids. CDR3 nucleotide sequence: TGTGCCAGCAAGGGGGGAGAAGTTGAAAAACTGTTTTTT. Translation: CASKGGEVEKLFF.

The chain is built from TRBV13 and TRBJ1-1; tentative D call: TRBD1 (5 bases). V lost 4 bases and J 2 bases, leaving 11 bases between the germline ends. The length of the CDR3 is 14 residues. Germline V gene lookup returns CDR1 PRHDT and CDR2 FYEKMQ (reference sequence). Written as DNA, the CDR3 is TGTGCCAGCAGCTCCCGACAGAGTAACACTGAAGCTTTCTTT. Residues: CASSSRQSNTEAFF.

V and J are TRBV27 and TRBJ2-7; D is tentatively TRBD1 or TRBD2 (5 bases each). Germline V lookup: CDR1 MNHEY, CDR2 SMNVEV (reference sequence). The CDR3 has 16 residues. V dropped 6 bases and J dropped 3 bases, with 21 bases sitting between them. DNA for the CDR3: TGTGCCAGCAGACCCGGTCCCGGGAATAGGGGCTACGAGCAGTACTTC. Translation: CASRPGPGNRGYEQYF.

The chain carries TRBV11-2 and TRBJ1-1, with unresolved D. The CDR3 has 13 residues. The germline gives CDR1 SGHAT, CDR2 FQNNGV. The ends were cut back, 6 bases at V and 11 bases at J, with 19 bases in the middle. The CDR3 loop reads CASRGRSSTVAFF. The CDR3, as DNA: TGTGCCAGCAGGGGAAGGTCTTCCACGGTGGCTTTCTTT.

The V and J genes are TRBV5-1 and TRBJ1-3, with D possibly matching TRBD1 (5 bases). Germline assignment: CDR1 SGHRS and CDR2 YFSETQ. Trimming left V 3 bases short and J 8 bases short, with 21 bases between. This CDR3 has 16 amino acids. CDR3 nucleotide sequence: TGCGCCAGCAGCTGGGGGGACTCTCTGCCGCTAGACACCATATATTTT. Amino acid sequence: CASSWGDSLPLDTIYF.

The chain is built from TRBV11-2 and TRBJ2-1; unclear D gene. V shed 5 bases and J shed 7 bases, with 15 bases lying between them. CDR1 is SGHAT and CDR2 is FQNNGV in the germline V gene. The CDR3 is 14 residues long. In DNA form, the CDR3 reads TGTGCCAGCAGCCCCCGGTTGGCGCGTAATGAGCAGTTCTTC. Translated: CASSPRLARNEQFF.

The chain joins TRBV6-5 to TRBJ1-1, with D perhaps matching TRBD1 (6 bases). V lost 6 bases and J 5 bases, leaving 13 bases between the germline ends. Germline CDR1 and CDR2: MNHEY and SVGAGI. There are 13 residues in the CDR3. CDR3 in amino acids: CASRDSLMTEAFF. The CDR3 DNA reads as TGTGCCAGCAGGGACAGTTTAATGACTGAAGCTTTCTTT.

This rearrangement joins TRBV15 to TRBJ1-5, with TRBD1 matching 7 bases. Germline V CDR1 and CDR2: LNHNV, YYDKDF (reference sequence). With V trimmed by 7 bases and J by 5 bases, 5 bases remained unmatched. CDR3 length equals 13 residues. The CDR3 spells CATTDRFDQPQHF. The CDR3 DNA reads TGTGCCACCACGGACAGGTTTGATCAGCCCCAGCATTTT.